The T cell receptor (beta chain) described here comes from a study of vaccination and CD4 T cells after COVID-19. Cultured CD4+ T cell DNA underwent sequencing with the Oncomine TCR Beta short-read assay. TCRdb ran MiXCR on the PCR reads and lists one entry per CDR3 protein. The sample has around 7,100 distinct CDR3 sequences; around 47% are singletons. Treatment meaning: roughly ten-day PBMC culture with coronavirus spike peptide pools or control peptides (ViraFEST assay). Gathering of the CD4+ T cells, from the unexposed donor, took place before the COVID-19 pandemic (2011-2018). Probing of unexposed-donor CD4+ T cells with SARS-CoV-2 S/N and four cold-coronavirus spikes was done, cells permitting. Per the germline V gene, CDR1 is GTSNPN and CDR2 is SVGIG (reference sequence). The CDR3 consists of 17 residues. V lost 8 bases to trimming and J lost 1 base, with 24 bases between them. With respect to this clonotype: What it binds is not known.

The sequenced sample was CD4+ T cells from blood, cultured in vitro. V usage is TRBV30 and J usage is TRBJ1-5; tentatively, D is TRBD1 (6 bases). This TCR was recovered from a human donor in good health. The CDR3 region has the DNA TGTGCCCTAACGGCGGGGGCCCATTCTGGAAGCAATCAGCCCCAGCATTTT. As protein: CALTAGAHSGSNQPQHF.